One sample yielded the 30 T cell receptor beta chains listed below, sequenced in a study of cytomegalovirus exposure and HLA in healthy donors. TCRdb keeps only in-frame clones here, not all; method: immunoSEQ multiplex PCR. The sample lists 150,000 to 200,000 clones, over 65% occurring once. The sequenced material came from PBMCs. Receptors originate from a man between 18 and 29 years old in good health and CMV-seropositive.

This clone was detected once. The chain couples TRBV15 to TRBJ2-5; 7 positions match TRBD1. With 1 base clipped from V and 3 bases from J, the junction kept 5 bases outside the gene matches. CDR1 is LNHNV, CDR2 YYDKDF, per germline (reference sequence). The CDR3 contains 15 residues. The CDR3 nucleotides are TGTGCCACCAGCAGAGGTTCGACAGGGAAAGAGACCCAGTACTTC. Translated: CATSRGSTGKETQYF.

The rearrangement joins TRBV25-1 to TRBJ2-5, with a tentative D call TRBD1 (7 bases). The CDR3 runs to 14 residues. Germline CDR1 reads MGHDK; CDR2 reads SYGVNS. V lost 4 bases and J lost 7, with 16 bases in between. CDR3 DNA sequence: TGTGCCAGCAGTGCGTGGCAGGGGGAGGTGACCCAGTACTTC. Translation: CASSAWQGEVTQYF.

The CDR3 protein is CASSYGQNNQPQHF. CDR3 sequence (DNA): TGTGCCAGCAGTTACGGTCAGAACAATCAGCCCCAGCATTTT. V gene TRBV6-5 combines with J gene TRBJ1-5; D remains ambiguous. The germline CDR1 and CDR2 sequences are MNHEY and SVGAGI. The CDR3 is made up of 14 amino acids. V lost 2 bases, J lost 3 bases, and 8 bases lay in between.

The chain uses TRBV27 and TRBJ1-2; D may be TRBD1 (6 bases). Germline-derived CDR1 and CDR2 are MNHEY and SMNVEV (reference sequence). Trimming cost V 5 bases and J 8 bases, with 15 bases left between them. This CDR3 has 13 residues. The CDR3 region has the DNA TGTGCCAGCAGTCCCACAGGGTTTGACGGCTACACCTTC. As protein: CASSPTGFDGYTF.

The gene calls are TRBV4-1 and TRBJ2-7; the D gene is possibly TRBD2 (6 bases). The CDR3 spans 13 residues. Germline-derived CDR1 and CDR2 are MGHRA and YSYEKL. Trimming cost V 4 bases and J 5 bases, with 12 bases left between them. CDR3: CASSPLGGNEQYF. Here the CDR3 DNA reads TGCGCCAGCAGCCCCTTAGGCGGGAACGAGCAGTACTTC.

The chain combines TRBV7-8 with TRBJ2-7, with 15 bases lining up with TRBD2. The V and J ends lost 1 base and 6 bases, in that order; junction bases with no gene match: 10. The germline V gene has CDR1 SGHVS and CDR2 FQNEAQ. This CDR3 is 18 amino acids long. The CDR3 DNA is TGTGCCAGCAGCTTAGGGACTAGCGGGAGGGCCAGGGATTCCGAGCAGTACTTC. As protein: CASSLGTSGRARDSEQYF.

The V and J genes are TRBV9 and TRBJ2-1, with D tentatively TRBD2 (6 bases). CDR3 length: 15 residues. V was cut by 0 bases and J by 5 bases, with 12 bases left in between. Looked up from germline, CDR1 is SGDLS and CDR2 is YYNGEE. CDR3 sequence reads: CASSVEGTPDNEQFF. The DNA for the CDR3 is TGTGCCAGCAGCGTAGAAGGGACTCCCGACAATGAGCAGTTCTTC. The full variable domain, in which reference TRBV9 and TRBJ2-1 provide the parts outside the CDR3, is DSGVTQTPKHLITATGQRVTLRCSPRSGDLSVYWYQQSLDQGLQFLIQYYNGEERAKGNILERFSAQQFPDLHSELNLSSLELGDSALYFCASSVEGTPDNEQFFGPGTRLTVL.

The chain joins TRBV7-2 to TRBJ1-3; maybe TRBD1 (6 bases). The V end lost 3 bases, the J end lost 4 bases, and 19 bases lay between the germline ends. This CDR3 region has 17 residues. The germline gives CDR1 SGHTA, CDR2 FQGNSA. DNA for the CDR3: TGTGCCAGCAGCTTTTATAGTCGGGATAGGGGGGGAAACACCATATATTTT. Its translation: CASSFYSRDRGGNTIYF. The variable domain in full, completed from reference TRBV7-2 and TRBJ1-3, reads GAGVSQSPSNKVTEKGKDVELRCDPISGHTALYWYRQSLGQGLEFLIYFQGNSAPDKSGLPSDRFSAERTGGSVSTLTIQRTQQEDSAVYLCASSFYSRDRGGNTIYFGEGSWLTVV.

V gene TRBV9 combines with J gene TRBJ1-4, with 7 bases aligning to TRBD1. The CDR3 runs to 15 residues. The germline gives CDR1 SGDLS, CDR2 YYNGEE. The V segment lost 3 bases and the J segment 6 bases; nucleotides outside the gene matches: 8. The CDR3 DNA reads TGTGCCAGCAGCGCCGGACAGGCTTGGGATGAAAAACTGTTTTTT. Encoded protein: CASSAGQAWDEKLFF.

The rearrangement joins TRBV9 to TRBJ1-3; tentatively, D is TRBD1 (6 bases). Per the germline V gene, CDR1 is SGDLS and CDR2 is YYNGEE. The CDR3 contains 15 residues. The V end lost 7 bases, the J end lost 3 bases, and 17 bases lay between the germline ends. CDR3 region: CASGSAVGGGNTIYF. The CDR3 DNA sequence: TGTGCCAGCGGATCGGCAGTAGGGGGTGGAAACACCATATATTTT.

V and J are TRBV28 and TRBJ2-7; D is undetermined. V was shortened by 3 bases and J by 6 bases, with 3 bases between the two germline ends. CDR1 MDHEN and CDR2 SYDVKM come from the germline V gene. This CDR3 spans 10 amino acids. CDR3 region: CASSFREQYF. Here the CDR3 DNA reads TGTGCCAGCAGTTTCCGCGAGCAGTACTTC.

The chain couples TRBV7-5 to TRBJ2-5; the D call TRBD2 from the table was never checked on the DNA. TRBV7-5 is termed a pseudogene. The CDR3 is 12 residues long. The CDR3 loop reads CARSPIRETQYF. The CDR3 nucleotides read TGTGCCAGAAGCCCAATTCGGGAGACCCAGTACTTC.

This chain links TRBV14 with TRBJ1-3; D gene uncertain. CDR3 length: 15 residues. Trimming shortened V by 1 base and J by 7 bases, and 14 bases separated the two germline ends. CDR1 is SGHDN and CDR2 is FVKESK in the germline V gene. The CDR3 region is CASSQVAPILNTIYF. CDR3 bases: TGTGCCAGCAGCCAAGTGGCCCCCATCCTGAACACCATATATTTT.

The gene calls are TRBV6-1 and TRBJ2-3; D might be TRBD2 (6 bases). Germline V gene data show CDR1 as MNHNS and CDR2 as SASEGT. The V end lost 6 bases, the J end lost 5 bases, and 6 bases lay between the germline ends. This CDR3 region has 11 residues. CDR3 in DNA: TGTGCCAGCAGGGGACTAGATACGCAGTATTTT. It codes for CASRGLDTQYF.

The rearrangement joins TRBV5-1 to TRBJ2-7; 7 bases align to TRBD2. This CDR3 spans 14 amino acids. The germline CDR1 and CDR2 sequences are SGHRS and YFSETQ. The V segment lost 4 bases and the J segment 6 bases; nucleotides outside the gene matches: 10. CDR3 bases: TGCGCCAGCAGCGTCGGACTAGACGGGGCCGAGCAGTACTTC. Its protein product is CASSVGLDGAEQYF.

V is TRBV7-6 and J is TRBJ2-7; possible D gene TRBD1, 6 bases. CDR1 is SGHVS, CDR2 FNYEAQ, per germline. The V gene lost 4 bases and the J gene lost 6 bases, with 22 bases spanning the gap. The CDR3 consists of 16 residues. The CDR3 coding sequence is TGTGCCAGCAGCTCCGCCGTAGGGGGAAGAAGCGTCGAGCAGTACTTC. Its translation: CASSSAVGGRSVEQYF.

This clone is a singleton in its sample. The chain carries TRBV27 and TRBJ2-3, with D perhaps matching TRBD2 (5 bases). The CDR3 loop spans 15 amino acids. V lost 7 bases and J 1 base, leaving 15 bases between the germline ends. CDR1 and CDR2 from the germline V gene are MNHEY and SMNVEV (reference sequence). The DNA of the CDR3 is TGTGCCAGCACCCCTTGGGGTAGCGGCACAGATACGCAGTATTTT. It is translated as CASTPWGSGTDTQYF.

The chain recombines TRBV19 with TRBJ2-3; the D gene is possibly TRBD2 (5 bases). From germline, CDR1 is LNHDA and CDR2 SQIVND (reference sequence). V lost 5 bases, J lost 2 bases, and 11 bases lay in between. The CDR3 has 14 residues. CDR3 DNA: TGTGCCAGTAGTTTGGACTGGACCACAGATACGCAGTATTTT. Residues: CASSLDWTTDTQYF. Complete variable domain (other parts from reference TRBV19 and TRBJ2-3): DGGITQSPKYLFRKEGQNVTLSCEQNLNHDAMYWYRQDPGQGLRLIYYSQIVNDFQKGDIAEGYSVSREKKESFPLTVTSAQKNPTAFYLCASSLDWTTDTQYFGPGTRLTVL.

This rearrangement joins TRBV28 to TRBJ1-2, with 10 bases identical to TRBD1. Germline V CDR1 and CDR2: MDHEN, SYDVKM. CDR3 length equals 13 residues. J was trimmed by 3 bases and V by 6 bases; bases with no gene match: 1. Written as DNA, the CDR3 is TGTGCCAGCAGGGGGACAGGGGACTATGGCTACACCTTC. This codes for CASRGTGDYGYTF.

The V gene is TRBV6-5, the J gene TRBJ2-2, with 7 bases matching TRBD1. Germline V CDR1 and CDR2: MNHEY, SVGAGI. There are 15 residues in the CDR3. V was clipped by 0 bases and J by 4 bases; unmatched bases: 2. CDR3 coding DNA: TGTGCCAGCAGTTACTCGAACAGGGGCACCGGGGAGCTGTTTTTT. This gives the protein CASSYSNRGTGELFF.

The chain combines TRBV27 with TRBJ2-4, with 7 bases fitting TRBD2. Germline lookup yields CDR1 MNHEY and CDR2 SMNVEV (reference sequence). With 6 bases clipped from V and 1 base from J, the junction kept 12 bases outside the gene matches. There are 17 residues in the CDR3. CDR3 residues: CASRGAVGGGAKNIQYF. CDR3 DNA: TGTGCCAGCAGAGGAGCGGTGGGGGGAGGGGCCAAAAACATTCAGTACTTC.

A few counts support this clone. This chain connects TRBV9 to TRBJ1-2; 9 bases are a match to TRBD1. The CDR3 has 16 amino acids. Germline CDR1 reads SGDLS; CDR2 reads YYNGEE. Unmatched junction bases numbered 13, after V lost 2 bases and J lost 8 bases. This chain's CDR3 is CASSVGADRGIEGYTF. CDR3 in DNA: TGTGCCAGCAGCGTGGGGGCCGACAGGGGGATTGAGGGCTACACCTTC.

The V and J genes are TRBV5-1 and TRBJ2-1, with 7 positions matching TRBD2. In germline, CDR1 is SGHRS, CDR2 YFSETQ. The CDR3 spans 16 residues. The V gene end was trimmed by 4 bases and the J gene end by 6 bases; junction bases not matched to a gene: 13. The CDR3 DNA reads TGCGCCAGCAGCGTTCTTGGAGGGAGGGTCGTCAATGAGCAGTTCTTC. This gives the protein CASSVLGGRVVNEQFF.

The chain employs TRBV5-1 and TRBJ2-7; 10 nucleotides match TRBD1. The CDR3 is 15 residues long. Losses at the gene ends were 4 bases for V and 3 bases for J; bases not matched to a gene: 7. CDR1 and CDR2 (germline): SGHRS, YFSETQ. The DNA for the CDR3 is TGCGCCAGCAGCCAGACAGGGGGCCTTATCTACGAGCAGTACTTC. It encodes CASSQTGGLIYEQYF.

In DNA, the CDR3 is TGTGCCAGCAGTCAAGCGGGACAAAAAACTGAAGCTTTCTTT. Its protein product is CASSQAGQKTEAFF. The chain combines TRBV28 with TRBJ1-1; D may be TRBD1 (6 bases). Deletions cut 5 bases from V and 5 bases from J, with 15 bases between. This CDR3 has 14 residues. Germline loops: CDR1 MDHEN, CDR2 SYDVKM.

Only one count was recorded for this clone. V and J are TRBV27 and TRBJ2-5, with TRBD1 as a possible D gene (5 bases). Trimming removed 2 bases at V and 1 base at J, with 11 bases between. The CDR3 loop spans 15 amino acids. Germline lookup yields CDR1 MNHEY and CDR2 SMNVEV (reference sequence). CDR3 bases: TGTGCCAGCAGTTTAGGTATCAGGGCCCAAGAGACCCAGTACTTC. This sequence encodes CASSLGIRAQETQYF.

The V gene is TRBV7-6, the J gene TRBJ1-2; weak D call: TRBD1 (5 bases). V was trimmed by 2 bases and J by 5 bases, leaving 12 bases between them. This CDR3 has 14 residues. Per the germline V gene, CDR1 is SGHVS and CDR2 is FNYEAQ. In DNA, the CDR3 is TGTGCCAGCAGCTTACGGGGGGGGACTTATGGCTACACCTTC. Its translation: CASSLRGGTYGYTF. Based on the CDR3 plus reference TRBV7-6 and TRBJ1-2, the full variable domain is GAGVSQSPRYKVTKRGQDVALRCDPISGHVSLYWYRQALGQGPEFLTYFNYEAQQDKSGLPNDRFSAERPEGSISTLTIQRTEQRDSAMYRCASSLRGGTYGYTFGSGTRLTVV.

V is TRBV7-2 and J is TRBJ2-7; TRBD1 aligns across 8 bases. V gave up 5 bases and J gave up 6 bases; unmatched junction bases: 12. Germline V gene lookup returns CDR1 SGHTA and CDR2 FQGNSA. The CDR3 length is 15 residues. The CDR3 nucleotides read TGTGCCAGCAGCCCTCGACAGGGGTGGGATTTCGAGCAGTACTTC. Amino acid sequence: CASSPRQGWDFEQYF.

CDR3 protein: CASSPVIPLRDLQETQYF. The CDR3 DNA sequence: TGTGCCAGCTCACCAGTAATCCCTCTTCGGGATCTCCAAGAGACCCAGTACTTC. The rearrangement uses TRBV18 and TRBJ2-5, with TRBD2 as a possible D gene (5 bases). The germline CDR1 and CDR2 sequences are KGHSH and LQKENI. The CDR3 is 18 amino acids. V was trimmed by 2 bases and J by 1 base, leaving 20 bases between them.

The chain combines TRBV7-2 with TRBJ2-1, with 7 bases that match TRBD1. The J segment lost 7 bases and the V segment lost 5 bases, leaving 8 bases of the junction unmatched. Germline CDR1 and CDR2: SGHTA and FQGNSA. The CDR3 is made up of 14 amino acids. The chain's CDR3 is CASSIGTAHNEQFF. Here the CDR3 DNA reads TGTGCCAGCAGCATAGGGACAGCCCATAATGAGCAGTTCTTC.